Listed below are T cell receptor beta chains from one sample, sequenced in a study of blood T cells in healthy people across ages. TCRdb redid the calling of the 5' RACE reads with MiXCR, one entry per CDR3 protein. This table holds about 760,000 distinct CDR3 sequences, more than 55% found once. The sequenced sample consisted of blood. The receptors were gathered from a man aged 35 to 55 in good health. CDR3s include the opening cysteine and the closing phenylalanine or tryptophan. The D gene is left open where the match is weak. Clone size, where shown, is once, few, many, or a class for clones that have expanded.

v_call	j_call	d_call	clone_size	cdr3_nt	cdr3_aa
TRBV7-2	TRBJ2-1	-	-	TGTGCCAGCAGCCCGATAGGAGGGACGGGTGAGCAGTTCTTC	CASSPIGGTGEQFF
TRBV6-6	TRBJ2-3	-	-	TGTGCCAGCACCTACAGAACAACAGATACGCAGTATTTT	CASTYRTTDTQYF
TRBV7-2	TRBJ2-1	-	few	TGTGCCAGCAGCCCCCAACACAATGAGCAGTTCTTC	CASSPQHNEQFF
TRBV28	TRBJ1-1	-	-	TGTGCCAGCAGTTTATGGGCAGGAGGAAGCACTGAAGCTTTCTTT	CASSLWAGGSTEAFF
TRBV5-5	TRBJ1-6	-	-	TGTGCCAGCAGCTTGGAAGGGGCCCATAATTCACCCCTCCACTTT	CASSLEGAHNSPLHF
TRBV2	TRBJ2-1	-	-	TGTGCCAGCAGATTCGGGTCCCTTAACAATGAGCAGTTCTTC	CASRFGSLNNEQFF
TRBV20-1	TRBJ2-5	-	-	TGCAGCGTTCCGAAAGAGACCCAGTACTTC	CSVPKETQYF
TRBV27	TRBJ1-2	-	-	TGTGCCAGCAGTGTTTGGGGGCAAGGGTTCTACACCTTC	CASSVWGQGFYTF
TRBV20-1	TRBJ2-7	TRBD1	once	TGCAGTGCTAGAAAAGGACAGGGGTACGGCGAGCAGTACTTC	CSARKGQGYGEQYF
TRBV27	TRBJ1-1	TRBD1	-	TGTGCCAGCAGTTGGACAGGGGGCGTTTTAAGCACTGAAGCTTTCTTT	CASSWTGGVLSTEAFF
TRBV15	TRBJ2-1	-	-	TGTGCCACCAGCAGAGATGGGGAAGAGCAGTTCTTC	CATSRDGEEQFF
TRBV7-9	TRBJ1-6	TRBD1	once	TGTGCCAGCAGCTTGGACAGGAGGGATTCACCCCTCCACTTT	CASSLDRRDSPLHF
TRBV5-1	TRBJ2-7	-	-	TGCGCCAGCAGCGTGACACAGGCCTACGAGCAGTACTTC	CASSVTQAYEQYF
TRBV6-2/TRBV6-3	TRBJ2-7	TRBD2	-	TGTGCCAGCAGTAGACTAGCGGGAGTTGGTGATGACGAGCAGTACTTC	CASSRLAGVGDDEQYF
TRBV28	TRBJ2-1	-	-	TGTGCCAGCAGTCCCCACAATGAGCAGTTCTTC	CASSPHNEQFF
TRBV30	TRBJ2-3	-	-	TGTGCCTGGAGAGGACTAACTTACACAGATACGCAGTATTTT	CAWRGLTYTDTQYF
TRBV20-1	TRBJ1-2	-	-	TGCAGTGCTGTTAACACAGGGTCGGGGGGCTACACCTTC	CSAVNTGSGGYTF
TRBV20-1	TRBJ2-7	TRBD1	-	TGCAGTGCCCGACGGACGCCCCGAACAGGGGAGTTTCCTAGCTGGACCCACGGGGAGCAGTACTTC	CSARRTPRTGEFPSWTHGEQYF
TRBV6-5	TRBJ1-6	-	-	TGTGCCAGCAGACGACAGGAGGGGATTAATTCACCCCTCCACTTT	CASRRQEGINSPLHF
TRBV3-1	TRBJ2-1	-	once	TGTGCCAGCAGCCAGAGGCGCGGGGCCTACAATGAGCAGTTCTTC	CASSQRRGAYNEQFF
TRBV6-2/TRBV6-3	TRBJ2-3	-	-	TGTGCCAGCGGTAGCGTCCCAGATACGCAGTATTTT	CASGSVPDTQYF
TRBV20-1	TRBJ2-7	-	-	TGCAGTGCTAGAGATCCCCCTCACTACGAGCAGTACTTC	CSARDPPHYEQYF
TRBV11-3	TRBJ2-5	TRBD2	-	TGTGCCAGCAGCCCCGGGACTAGCGATTGGGAGACCCAGTACTTC	CASSPGTSDWETQYF